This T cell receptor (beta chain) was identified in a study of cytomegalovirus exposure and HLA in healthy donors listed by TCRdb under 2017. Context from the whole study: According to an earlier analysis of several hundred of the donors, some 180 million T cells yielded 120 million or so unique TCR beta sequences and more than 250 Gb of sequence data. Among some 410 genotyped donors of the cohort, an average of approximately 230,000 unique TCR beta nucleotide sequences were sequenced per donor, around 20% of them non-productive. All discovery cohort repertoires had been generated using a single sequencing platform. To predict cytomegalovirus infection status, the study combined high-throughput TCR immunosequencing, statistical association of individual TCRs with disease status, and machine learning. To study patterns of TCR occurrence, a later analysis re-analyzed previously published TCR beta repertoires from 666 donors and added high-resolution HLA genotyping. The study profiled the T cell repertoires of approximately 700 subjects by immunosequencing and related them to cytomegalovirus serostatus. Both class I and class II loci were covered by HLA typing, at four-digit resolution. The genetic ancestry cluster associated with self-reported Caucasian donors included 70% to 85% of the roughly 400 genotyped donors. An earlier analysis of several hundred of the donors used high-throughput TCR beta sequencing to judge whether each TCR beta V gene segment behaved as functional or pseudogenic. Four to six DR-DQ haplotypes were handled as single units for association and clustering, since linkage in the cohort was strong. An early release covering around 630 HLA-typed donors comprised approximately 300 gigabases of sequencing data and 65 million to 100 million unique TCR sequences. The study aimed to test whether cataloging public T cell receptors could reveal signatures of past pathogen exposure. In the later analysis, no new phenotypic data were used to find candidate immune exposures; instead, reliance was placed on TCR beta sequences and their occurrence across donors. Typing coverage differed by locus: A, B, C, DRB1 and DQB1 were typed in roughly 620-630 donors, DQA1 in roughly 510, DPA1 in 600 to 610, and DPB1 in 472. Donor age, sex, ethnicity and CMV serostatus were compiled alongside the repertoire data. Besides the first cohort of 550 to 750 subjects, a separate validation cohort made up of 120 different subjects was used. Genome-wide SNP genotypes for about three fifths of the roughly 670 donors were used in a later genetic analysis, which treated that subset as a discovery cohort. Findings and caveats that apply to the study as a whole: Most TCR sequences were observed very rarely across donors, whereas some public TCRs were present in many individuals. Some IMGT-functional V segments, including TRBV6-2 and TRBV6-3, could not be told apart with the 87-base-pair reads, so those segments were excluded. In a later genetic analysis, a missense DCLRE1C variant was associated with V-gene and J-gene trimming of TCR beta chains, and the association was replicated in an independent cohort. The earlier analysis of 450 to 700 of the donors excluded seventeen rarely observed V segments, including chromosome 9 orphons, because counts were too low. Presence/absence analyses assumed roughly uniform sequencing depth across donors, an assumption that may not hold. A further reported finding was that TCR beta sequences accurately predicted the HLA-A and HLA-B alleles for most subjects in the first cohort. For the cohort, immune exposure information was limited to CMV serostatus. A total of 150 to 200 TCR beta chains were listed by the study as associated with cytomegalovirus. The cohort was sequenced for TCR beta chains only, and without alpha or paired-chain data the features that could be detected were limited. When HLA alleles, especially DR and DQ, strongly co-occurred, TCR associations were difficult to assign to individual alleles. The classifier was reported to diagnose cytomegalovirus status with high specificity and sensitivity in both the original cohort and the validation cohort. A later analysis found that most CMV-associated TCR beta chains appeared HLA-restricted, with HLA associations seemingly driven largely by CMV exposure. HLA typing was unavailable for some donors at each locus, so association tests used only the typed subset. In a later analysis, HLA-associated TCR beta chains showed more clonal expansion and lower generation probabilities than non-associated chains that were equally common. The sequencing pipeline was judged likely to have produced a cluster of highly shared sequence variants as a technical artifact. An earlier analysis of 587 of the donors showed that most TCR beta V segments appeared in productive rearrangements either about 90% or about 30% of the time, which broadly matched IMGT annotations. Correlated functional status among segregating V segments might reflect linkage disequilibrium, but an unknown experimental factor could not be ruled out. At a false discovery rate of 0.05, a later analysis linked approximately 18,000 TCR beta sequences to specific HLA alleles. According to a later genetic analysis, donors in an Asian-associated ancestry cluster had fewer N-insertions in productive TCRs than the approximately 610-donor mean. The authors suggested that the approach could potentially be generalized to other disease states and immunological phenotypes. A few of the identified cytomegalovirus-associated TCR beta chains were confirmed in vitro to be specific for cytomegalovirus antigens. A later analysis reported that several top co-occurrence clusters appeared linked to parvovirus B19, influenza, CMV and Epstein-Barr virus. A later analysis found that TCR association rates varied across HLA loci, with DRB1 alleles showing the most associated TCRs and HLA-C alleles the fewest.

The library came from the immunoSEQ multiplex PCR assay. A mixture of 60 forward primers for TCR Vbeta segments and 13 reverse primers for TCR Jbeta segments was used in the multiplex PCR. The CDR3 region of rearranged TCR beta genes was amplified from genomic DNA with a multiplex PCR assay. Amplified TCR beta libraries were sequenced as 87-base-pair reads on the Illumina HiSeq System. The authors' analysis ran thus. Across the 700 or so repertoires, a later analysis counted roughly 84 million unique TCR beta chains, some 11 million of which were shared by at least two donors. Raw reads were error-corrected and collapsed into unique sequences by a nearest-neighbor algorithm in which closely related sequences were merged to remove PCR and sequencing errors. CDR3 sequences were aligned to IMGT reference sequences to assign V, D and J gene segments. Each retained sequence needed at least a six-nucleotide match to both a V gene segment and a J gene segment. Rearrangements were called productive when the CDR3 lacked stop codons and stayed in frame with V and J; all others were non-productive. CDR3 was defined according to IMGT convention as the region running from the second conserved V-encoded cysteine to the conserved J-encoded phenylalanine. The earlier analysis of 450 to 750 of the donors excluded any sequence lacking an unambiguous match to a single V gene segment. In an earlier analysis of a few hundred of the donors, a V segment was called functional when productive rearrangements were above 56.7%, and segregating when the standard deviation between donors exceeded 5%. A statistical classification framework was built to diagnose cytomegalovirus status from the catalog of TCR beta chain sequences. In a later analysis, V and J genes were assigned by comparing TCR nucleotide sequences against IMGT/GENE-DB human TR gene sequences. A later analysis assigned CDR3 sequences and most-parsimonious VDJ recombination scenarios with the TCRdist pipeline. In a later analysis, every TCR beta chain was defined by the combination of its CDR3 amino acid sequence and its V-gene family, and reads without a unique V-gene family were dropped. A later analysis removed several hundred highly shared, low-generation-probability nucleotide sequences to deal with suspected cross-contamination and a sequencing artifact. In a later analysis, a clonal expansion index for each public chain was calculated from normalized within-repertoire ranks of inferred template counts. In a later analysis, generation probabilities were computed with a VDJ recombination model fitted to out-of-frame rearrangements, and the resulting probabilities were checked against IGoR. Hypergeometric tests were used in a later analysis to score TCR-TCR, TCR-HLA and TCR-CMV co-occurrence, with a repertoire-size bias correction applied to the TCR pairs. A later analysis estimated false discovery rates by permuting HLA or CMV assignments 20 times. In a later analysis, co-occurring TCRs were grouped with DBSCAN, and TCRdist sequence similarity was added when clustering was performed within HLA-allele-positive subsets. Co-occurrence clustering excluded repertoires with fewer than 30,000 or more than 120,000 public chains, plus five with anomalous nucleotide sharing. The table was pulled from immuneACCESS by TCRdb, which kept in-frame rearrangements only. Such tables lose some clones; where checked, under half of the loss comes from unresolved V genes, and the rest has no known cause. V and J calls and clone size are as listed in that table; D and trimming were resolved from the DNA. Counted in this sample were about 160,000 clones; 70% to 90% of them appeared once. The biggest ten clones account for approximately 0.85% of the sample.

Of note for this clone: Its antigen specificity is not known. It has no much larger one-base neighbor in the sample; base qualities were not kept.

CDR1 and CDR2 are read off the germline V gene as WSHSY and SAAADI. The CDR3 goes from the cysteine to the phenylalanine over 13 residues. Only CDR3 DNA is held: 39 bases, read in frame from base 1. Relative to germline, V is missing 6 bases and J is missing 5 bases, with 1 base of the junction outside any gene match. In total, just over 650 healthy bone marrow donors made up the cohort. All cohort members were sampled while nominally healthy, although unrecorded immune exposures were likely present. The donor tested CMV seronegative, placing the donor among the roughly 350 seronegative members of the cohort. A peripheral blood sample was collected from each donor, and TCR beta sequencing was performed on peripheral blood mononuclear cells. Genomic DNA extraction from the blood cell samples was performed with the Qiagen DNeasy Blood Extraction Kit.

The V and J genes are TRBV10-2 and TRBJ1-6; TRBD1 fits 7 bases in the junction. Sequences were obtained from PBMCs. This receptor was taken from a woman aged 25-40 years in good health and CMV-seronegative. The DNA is TGCGCCAGCAGCGACAGGGATAATTCACCCCTCCACTTT. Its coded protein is CASSDRDNSPLHF.